One and the same sample provided the 13 T cell receptor beta chains below, sequenced in a study of T-cell reconstitution after alpha-beta-depleted transplantation in children. Unique molecular identifiers were incorporated during preparation of the TCRbeta library. From the PCR reads, TCRdb called clonotypes with MiXCR, one entry per CDR3 protein. The sample holds 150,000 to 250,000 distinct CDR3 sequences, more than 12% seen once. The sample consisted of PBMCs from the stem cell graft donor, taken from the stem cell graft. The receptor set was obtained from a human donor who donated a stem cell graft to a child with acute lymphoblastic leukemia.

There are many counts of this clonotype. V usage is TRBV11-2 and J usage is TRBJ1-5; TRBD1 aligns across 8 bases. J gave up 6 bases and V 3 bases, and 4 bases lay outside the gene matches. Germline V gene sequence: CDR1 SGHAT, CDR2 FQNNGV. CDR3 length: 14 amino acids. The CDR3 region has the DNA TGTGCCAGCAGCTTGGCCGGGACAGGTCAGCCCCAGCATTTT. This gives the protein CASSLAGTGQPQHF.

V is TRBV19 and J is TRBJ2-3; D perhaps matches TRBD2 (5 bases). Looked up from germline, CDR1 is LNHDA and CDR2 is SQIVND (reference sequence). The CDR3 runs 14 residues. V gave up 3 bases and J gave up 7 bases, with 14 bases separating them. CDR3 coding DNA: TGTGCCAGTAGTATCTACGCCGACGGGAATACGCAGTATTTT. Translated: CASSIYADGNTQYF.

This clonotype was found a few times. The chain has TRBV7-8 and TRBJ2-1, with 10 bases identical to TRBD2. V was clipped by 0 bases and J by 9 bases; unmatched bases: 5. CDR1 is SGHVS, CDR2 FQNEAQ, per germline. The CDR3 is 15 amino acids. As DNA, the CDR3 is TGTGCCAGCAGCTTAGCTCTAGCGGGAGTGGGTGAGCAGTTCTTC. Its translation: CASSLALAGVGEQFF.

This clonotype was seen just once. This may arise from a read error, as a much more abundant clone is one base away. This sequence joins TRBV20-1 and TRBJ2-3; 9 bases fit TRBD2. Germline CDR1 reads DFQATT; CDR2 reads SNEGSKA (reference sequence). The CDR3 totals 16 residues. The CDR3 nucleotides are TGCAGAGCTAGAAGCGCTAGCGGGGCTCTCACAGATACGCAGTATTTT. Translated, it gives CRARSASGALTDTQYF.

This clonotype was counted only a few times. The chain links TRBV11-2 to TRBJ2-1; 7 bases are shared with TRBD2. The J segment lost 0 bases and the V segment lost 3 bases, leaving 2 bases of the junction unmatched. Germline V CDR1 and CDR2: SGHAT, FQNNGV. This CDR3 spans 15 amino acids. The CDR3 sequence: CASSFTSVSYNEQFF. For the CDR3, the DNA is TGTGCCAGCAGCTTCACTAGCGTCTCCTACAATGAGCAGTTCTTC.

There are many counts of this clonotype. The chain couples TRBV3-1 to TRBJ2-1; D may match TRBD1 or TRBD2 (5 bases each). V was cut by 3 bases and J by 0 bases, with 12 bases left in between. This CDR3 comprises 16 residues. Germline V lookup: CDR1 LGHDT, CDR2 YNNKEL (reference sequence). The DNA of the CDR3 is TGTGCCAGCAGCCAGCGAGGGGCGGCCTCCTACAATGAGCAGTTCTTC. Translated, it gives CASSQRGAASYNEQFF.

On this clonotype itself: A clone one base away is much larger, so this may be a read error. The J gene is TRBJ1-1, the V gene TRBV24-1, with a tentative D call TRBD1 (5 bases). The germline V gene has CDR1 KGHDR and CDR2 SFDVKD. This CDR3 is 14 amino acids long. The CDR3 DNA reads as TGTGCCTCCAGGCCTGGGGGGGAAGACACTGAAGCTTTCTTT. It is translated as CASRPGGEDTEAFF.

This clonotype was detected ten times or more. The V call is TRBV7-9, the J call TRBJ2-7, with D possibly being TRBD1 (6 bases). Germline V gene data show CDR1 as SEHNR and CDR2 as FQNEAQ (reference sequence). Trimming removed 4 bases from V and 0 bases from J, with 13 bases in between. The CDR3 is 15 residues long. CDR3: CASSSDSLFSYEQYF. CDR3 in DNA: TGTGCCAGCAGCTCGGACAGCCTATTCTCCTACGAGCAGTACTTC.

This clonotype was counted many times. The rearrangement links TRBV5-1 to TRBJ2-1; TRBD2 aligns across 9 bases. Per the germline V gene, CDR1 is SGHRS and CDR2 is YFSETQ. The CDR3 runs to 15 residues. V dropped 0 bases and J dropped 8; count of bases not matched to a gene: 6. The CDR3 protein is CASSLGSGSTDEQFF. Written as DNA, the CDR3 is TGCGCCAGCAGCTTGGGTAGCGGGAGTACAGATGAGCAGTTCTTC.

Points on this clonotype: It may be a read error: a sequence one base away is much more abundant. This rearrangement joins TRBV12-3 or TRBV12-4 to TRBJ1-4; tentative D call: TRBD1 (5 bases). The CDR3 spans 15 residues. V lost 4 bases and J 7 bases, leaving 16 bases between the germline ends. The CDR3, as DNA: TGTGCCAGCAGTTCCACCGACAGTTATACTGAAAAACTGTTTTTT. It translates to CASSSTDSYTEKLFF.

A few counts support this clonotype. This chain joins TRBV7-9 and TRBJ2-5; possible D gene TRBD1, 6 bases. This CDR3 spans 17 amino acids. CDR1 SEHNR and CDR2 FQNEAQ come from the germline V gene (reference sequence). The ends were cut back, 4 bases at V and 2 bases at J, with 20 bases in the middle. CDR3 loop: CASSSQADRIPQETQYF. The CDR3 DNA sequence: TGTGCCAGCAGCTCCCAAGCAGACAGGATCCCTCAAGAGACCCAGTACTTC.

At least ten counts were recorded for this clonotype. This chain links TRBV29-1 with TRBJ2-2, with 14 bases aligning to TRBD2. CDR3 size: 17 residues. After removal of 6 bases from V and 0 bases from J, the junction contained 6 bases not matched to a gene. From germline, CDR1 is SQVTM and CDR2 ANQGSEA. The CDR3: CSVSGTSGRTNTGELFF. DNA for the CDR3: TGCAGCGTATCCGGGACTAGCGGGAGAACGAACACCGGGGAGCTGTTTTTT.

This clonotype was recorded many times. The chain recombines TRBV19 with TRBJ1-2, with D possibly being TRBD1 (5 bases). The ends were cut back, 3 bases at V and 1 base at J, with 9 bases in the middle. The length of the CDR3 is 14 residues. Germline loops: CDR1 LNHDA, CDR2 SQIVND (reference sequence). CDR3 region: CASSIGTVNYGYTF. The CDR3 DNA follows: TGTGCCAGTAGTATTGGGACGGTTAACTATGGCTACACCTTC.